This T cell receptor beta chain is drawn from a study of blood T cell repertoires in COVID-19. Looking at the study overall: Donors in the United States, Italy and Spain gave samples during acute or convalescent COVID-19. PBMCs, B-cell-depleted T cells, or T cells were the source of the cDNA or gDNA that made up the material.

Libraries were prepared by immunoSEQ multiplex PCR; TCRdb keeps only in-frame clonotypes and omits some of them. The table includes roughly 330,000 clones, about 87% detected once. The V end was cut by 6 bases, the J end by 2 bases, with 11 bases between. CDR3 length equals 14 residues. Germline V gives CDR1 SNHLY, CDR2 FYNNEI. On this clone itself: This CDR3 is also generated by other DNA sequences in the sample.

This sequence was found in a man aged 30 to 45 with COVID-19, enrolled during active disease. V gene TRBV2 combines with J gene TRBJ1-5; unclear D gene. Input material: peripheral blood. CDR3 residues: CASRAGEGNQPQHF. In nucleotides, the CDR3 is TGTGCCAGCAGGGCGGGTGAGGGCAATCAGCCCCAGCATTTT.